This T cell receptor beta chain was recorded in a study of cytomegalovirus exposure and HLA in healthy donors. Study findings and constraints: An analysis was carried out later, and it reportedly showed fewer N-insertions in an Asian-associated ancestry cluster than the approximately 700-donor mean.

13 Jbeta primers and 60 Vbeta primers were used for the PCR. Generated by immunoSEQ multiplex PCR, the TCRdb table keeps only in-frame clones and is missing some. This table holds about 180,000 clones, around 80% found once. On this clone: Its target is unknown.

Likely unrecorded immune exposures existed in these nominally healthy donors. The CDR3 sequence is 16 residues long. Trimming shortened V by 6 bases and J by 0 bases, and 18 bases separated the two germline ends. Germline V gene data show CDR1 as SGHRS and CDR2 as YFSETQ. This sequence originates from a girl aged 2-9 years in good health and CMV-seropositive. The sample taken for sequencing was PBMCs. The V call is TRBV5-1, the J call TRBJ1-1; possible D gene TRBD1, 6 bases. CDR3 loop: CASTTGPRGLNTEAFF. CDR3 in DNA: TGCGCCAGCACGACAGGACCCAGGGGCTTGAACACTGAAGCTTTCTTT.